This TCR beta chain emerged from a study of T cells in Graves' hyperthyroidism and ophthalmopathy. Findings of the study overall: Stable hyperthyroidism was told apart from ophthalmopathy by a model built on 13 V-J features.

Amplification yielded TCR beta CDR3 regions, with RNA transcripts as the source. RT-PCR in the first round (using the HTBI primer set) targeted the TCR CDR3. Via MiXCR, TCRdb re-called the multiplex PCR reads, giving one row per CDR3 protein. The table lists over 350,000 distinct CDR3 sequences, about an eighth of them singletons. This clonotype was recorded many times. No antigen is known for it. J lost 7 bases, V lost 2 bases, and 6 bases had no gene match. Germline values: CDR1 LGHDT, CDR2 YNNKEL (reference sequence). This CDR3 spans 15 amino acids. Investigators excluded patients with uncontrolled infection, other autoimmune disease, pregnancy or lactation. Clinical symptoms, serum thyroxine, TRAb, thyroid ultrasound and orbital computed tomography informed diagnoses.

The source material was blood. The chain combines TRBV3-1 with TRBJ1-5, with 9 bases identical to TRBD1. The receptor was isolated from a man in his fifties or sixties with Graves' ophthalmopathy. The CDR3 protein is CASSQTGGAEQPQHF. DNA of the CDR3: TGTGCCAGCAGCCAAACAGGGGGCGCTGAGCAGCCCCAGCATTTT.